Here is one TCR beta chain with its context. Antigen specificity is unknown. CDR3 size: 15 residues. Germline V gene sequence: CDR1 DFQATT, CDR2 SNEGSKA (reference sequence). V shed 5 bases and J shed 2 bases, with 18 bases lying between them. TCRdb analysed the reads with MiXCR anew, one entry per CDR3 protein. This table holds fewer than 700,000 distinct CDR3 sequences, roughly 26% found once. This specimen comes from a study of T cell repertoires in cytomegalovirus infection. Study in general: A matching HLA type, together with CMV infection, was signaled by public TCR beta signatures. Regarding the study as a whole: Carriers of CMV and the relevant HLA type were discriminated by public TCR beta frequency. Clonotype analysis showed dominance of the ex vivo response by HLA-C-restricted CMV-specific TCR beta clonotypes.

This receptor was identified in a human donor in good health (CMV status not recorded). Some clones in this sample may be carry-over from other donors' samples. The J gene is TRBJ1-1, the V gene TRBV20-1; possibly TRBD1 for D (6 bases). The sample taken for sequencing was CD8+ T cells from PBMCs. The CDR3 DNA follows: TGCAGTGCTCGGCAACTGGACAGATTAAACACTGAAGCTTTCTTT. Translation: CSARQLDRLNTEAFF.